Listed below are T cell receptor beta chains from one sample, sequenced in a study of blood T cell repertoires in COVID-19. Clones were read by immunoSEQ multiplex PCR, and TCRdb kept only the in-frame ones, dropping some. The data show 300,000 or so clones, roughly 86% seen once. Sequenced sample: peripheral blood. Receptors were obtained from a man between 65 and 79 years old with acute or convalescent COVID-19. Each CDR3 is given with its conserved first and last residue. The D gene is left open where the match is weak. Size is omitted from some rows. Given values are once, few, many or a class for expanded clones.

V	J	size	D	CDR3	DNA
TRBV4-1	TRBJ2-1	once	TRBD1	CASSSSGGRFNEQFF	TGCGCCAGCAGCTCCTCAGGGGGCCGCTTCAATGAGCAGTTCTTC
TRBV19	TRBJ1-3	few	-	CASSIAGVSGNTIYF	TGTGCCAGTAGTATAGCGGGAGTTTCTGGAAACACCATATATTTT
TRBV5-1	TRBJ2-5	once	-	CASSLVSGQQGTQYF	TGCGCCAGCAGCTTGGTGTCCGGGCAGCAGGGGACCCAGTACTTC
TRBV6-5	TRBJ2-2	-	-	CASKQGSSAGELFF	TGTGCCAGCAAACAGGGAAGTTCAGCCGGGGAGCTGTTTTTT
TRBV5-1	TRBJ1-2	-	-	CASSGQVLHGYTF	TGCGCCAGCAGCGGACAAGTATTACATGGCTACACCTTC
TRBV14	TRBJ2-3	-	-	CASSRGSADTQYF	TGTGCCAGCAGCCGGGGTAGCGCAGATACGCAGTATTTT
TRBV15	TRBJ2-7	-	TRBD1	CATSRPGGYEQYF	TGTGCCACCAGCCGCCCAGGGGGTTACGAGCAGTACTTC
TRBV25-1	TRBJ2-7	-	TRBD1	CASSVAGGLYEQYF	TGTGCCAGCAGTGTAGCAGGGGGCCTCTACGAGCAGTACTTC
TRBV19	TRBJ1-3	-	-	CASSRLSSGNTIYF	TGTGCCAGTAGTCGACTAAGCTCTGGAAACACCATATATTTT
TRBV7-2	TRBJ2-1	-	TRBD1	CASSPGQGGGEQFF	TGTGCCAGCAGCCCCGGACAGGGCGGTGGTGAGCAGTTCTTC
TRBV2	TRBJ1-5	-	-	CASRADSINQPQHF	TGTGCCAGCAGGGCGGACAGTATTAATCAGCCCCAGCATTTT
TRBV5-6	TRBJ2-3	-	TRBD2	CASSSLAGGSGLTDTQYF	TGTGCCAGCAGCTCCCTAGCGGGGGGCTCCGGACTCACAGATACGCAGTATTTT
TRBV10-3	TRBJ2-7	-	-	CATSRRETYEQYF	TGTGCCACCTCGAGGCGGGAAACCTACGAGCAGTACTTC
TRBV6-4	TRBJ2-2	-	-	CARPLTALSLGFPGELFF	TGTGCCAGACCCCTGACAGCTTTATCGTTGGGGTTCCCCGGGGAGCTGTTTTTT
TRBV19	TRBJ1-5	-	-	CASTRHEAVGNQPQHF	TGTGCCAGTACCCGGCACGAGGCCGTTGGCAATCAGCCCCAGCATTTT
TRBV30	TRBJ1-3	-	-	CAWSVRVNTIYF	TGTGCCTGGAGTGTACGGGTAAACACCATATATTTT
TRBV27	TRBJ1-1	-	-	CASSFDRNTEAFF	TGTGCCAGCAGTTTTGACAGAAACACTGAAGCTTTCTTT